This T cell receptor (beta chain) was identified in a study of vaccination effects on CD4 cells after COVID-19. The wider study: All participants had two doses of either the BNT162b2 or mRNA-1273 vaccine. Findings and caveats of the study: Healthy vaccinees showed cross-reactivity with common cold coronaviruses in only 1 of 255 vaccine-induced clones.

Measured with immunoSEQ multiplex PCR; TCRdb has only the in-frame clones, and not every one. The table lists 50,000 to 65,000 clones, about four fifths of them singletons, with less than 7.5% in the top ten. Prior to sequencing, the ViraFEST assay stimulated PBMC with viral peptide pools, which expanded the antigen-specific CD4+ T cells. Following 10 days of culture, CD4+ T cells were isolated. People in the vaccine group had not been infected with SARS-CoV-2 before, and their nucleocapsid antibodies were negative. Wells of some 1.9 million PBMC each were grown with 8.5 to 10 IU/ml IL-2 and around 10 ug/ml peptides. Regarding this clone: What it binds is unknown.

The CDR3 loop spans 15 amino acids. CDR1 is MGHRA and CDR2 is YSYEKL in the germline V gene. V lost 0 bases to trimming and J lost 3 bases, with 11 bases between them. This specimen consisted of CD4+ T cells from PBMCs cultured with HCoV-OC43 spike peptides, obtained before COVID-19 vaccination. The subset was: HCoV-OC43 spike overlapping peptide pool stimulation. This receptor was obtained from a human donor who received a COVID-19 vaccine. This chain connects TRBV4-1 to TRBJ1-1; D remains unclear. The CDR3 here is CASSQEGLRYTEAFF. The CDR3 DNA sequence: TGCGCCAGCAGCCAAGAGGGGTTGAGGTACACTGAAGCTTTCTTT.